Each of the 28 T cell receptor beta chains below was sequenced from the same sample in a study of T cell responses to AZD1222 COVID-19 vaccine. TCRdb's copy holds only in-frame clones and misses some; the assay was immunoSEQ multiplex PCR. The sample lists around 99,000 clones, roughly 90% occurring once. The sample consisted of peripheral blood, taken 28 days after the second AZD1222 dose. These receptors came from an adult who received the AZD1222 COVID-19 vaccine.

The V call is TRBV7-8, the J call TRBJ1-1; D not resolved. V was pared by 5 bases and J by 10 bases, with 14 bases between. There are 12 residues in the CDR3. Germline assignment: CDR1 SGHVS and CDR2 FQNEAQ. The CDR3 region is CASSREPKGAFF. The CDR3 bases are TGTGCCAGCAGCCGTGAACCCAAGGGAGCTTTCTTT. Drawing the rest from reference TRBV7-8 and TRBJ1-1, the complete variable domain is GAGVSQSPRYKVAKRGQDVALRCDPISGHVSLFWYQQALGQGPEFLTYFQNEAQLDKSGLPSDRFFAERPEGSVSTLKIQRTQQEDSAVYLCASSREPKGAFFGQGTRLTVV.

The rearrangement links TRBV19 to TRBJ1-6; no firm D call. Trimming removed 3 bases at V and 7 bases at J, with 10 bases between. Germline CDR1 is LNHDA and CDR2 is SQIVND (reference sequence). The CDR3 runs to 14 residues. CDR3 loop: CASSIRAINSPLHF. CDR3 sequence (DNA): TGTGCCAGTAGTATCCGGGCAATCAATTCACCCCTCCACTTT.

This chain joins TRBV15 and TRBJ1-2, with D hard to call. This CDR3 has 12 amino acids. CDR1 and CDR2 from the germline V gene are LNHNV and YYDKDF (reference sequence). V lost 1 base to trimming and J lost 10 bases, with 10 bases between them. This chain's CDR3 is CATSRVKGDYTF. The CDR3 DNA reads TGTGCCACCAGCAGAGTAAAGGGAGACTACACCTTC. Full variable domain (missing parts from reference TRBV15 and TRBJ1-2): DAMVIQNPRYQVTQFGKPVTLSCSQTLNHNVMYWYQQKSSQAPKLLFHYYDKDFNNEADTPDNFQSRRPNTSFCFLDIRSPGLGDTAMYLCATSRVKGDYTFGSGTRLTVV.

This clone was detected a few times. The J gene is TRBJ1-1, the V gene TRBV29-1; D call uncertain. The CDR3 extends over 13 amino acids. Trimming shortened V by 5 bases and J by 0 bases, and 10 bases separated the two germline ends. Germline V gives CDR1 SQVTM, CDR2 ANQGSEA. The CDR3 loop is CSVRASLNTEAFF. CDR3 in DNA: TGCAGCGTTCGGGCTTCATTGAACACTGAAGCTTTCTTT.

The J gene is TRBJ2-7, the V gene TRBV5-4; TRBD2 might be the D (6 bases). The CDR3 consists of 15 residues. Germline V gene lookup returns CDR1 SGHNT and CDR2 YYREEE (reference sequence). Trimming took 4 bases from V and 1 from J, leaving 15 bases between them. The CDR3 protein is CASSPGWGDSYEQYF. DNA for the CDR3: TGTGCCAGCAGCCCGGGGTGGGGGGATTCCTACGAGCAGTACTTC. Combining the CDR3 with reference TRBV5-4 and TRBJ2-7 gives the whole variable domain ETGVTQSPTHLIKTRGQQVTLRCSSQSGHNTVSWYQQALGQGPQFIFQYYREEENGRGNFPPRFSGLQFPNYSSELNVNALELDDSALYLCASSPGWGDSYEQYFGPGTRLTVT.

The chain uses TRBV6-2 or TRBV6-3 and TRBJ1-4, with a tentative D call TRBD1 (5 bases). V was pared by 5 bases and J by 8 bases, with 18 bases between. The germline V gene has CDR1 MNHEY and CDR2 SVGEGT. The CDR3 is 15 amino acids. CDR3 sequence (DNA): TGTGCCAGCAGTATACGACAGACCTGGGACGAAAAACTGTTTTTT. Translation gives CASSIRQTWDEKLFF.

The rearrangement uses TRBV4-1 and TRBJ2-7; 9 nucleotides line up with TRBD2. This CDR3 is 15 amino acids long. J was trimmed by 6 bases and V by 1 base; bases with no gene match: 7. CDR1 is MGHRA, CDR2 YSYEKL, per germline. CDR3 loop: CASSQGLAEGLEQYF. The CDR3 DNA follows: TGCGCCAGCAGCCAAGGACTAGCGGAGGGGCTCGAGCAGTACTTC.

This chain links TRBV6-6 with TRBJ2-3; 13 bases match TRBD2. Germline V lookup: CDR1 MNHNY, CDR2 SVGAGI (reference sequence). This CDR3 spans 15 amino acids. V lost 5 bases and J lost 6; bases outside the gene matches: 5. CDR3 region: CASSGTSGVWDTQYF. In nucleotides, the CDR3 is TGTGCCAGCAGTGGGACTAGCGGGGTTTGGGATACGCAGTATTTT.

The chain has TRBV2 and TRBJ1-1; TRBD1 might be the D (6 bases). Germline CDR1 is SNHLY and CDR2 is FYNNEI. Deletions cut 6 bases from V and 1 base from J, with 12 bases between. There are 14 residues in the CDR3. CDR3 bases: TGTGCCAGCAGGGCTGACAGGCGGAACACTGAAGCTTTCTTT. Translated, it gives CASRADRRNTEAFF.

Remarks on this clone: This specimen includes other DNA sequences encoding the same CDR3. V gene TRBV7-2 combines with J gene TRBJ1-5; 7 bases map to TRBD1. CDR1 is SGHTA, CDR2 FQGNSA, per germline. The CDR3 contains 15 residues. Unmatched junction bases numbered 2, after V lost 3 bases and J lost 0 bases. This chain's CDR3 is CASSFRQGSNQPQHF. CDR3 in DNA: TGTGCCAGCAGCTTTCGACAGGGTAGCAATCAGCCCCAGCATTTT.

The chain links TRBV28 to TRBJ2-5; D uncertain. The germline V and J ends were trimmed by 5 bases and 8 bases, with 15 bases remaining between them. CDR3 length: 13 residues. Germline V gene data show CDR1 as MDHEN and CDR2 as SYDVKM. The CDR3 DNA is TGTGCCAGCAGTCTAGTGTCGGCGGTTACCCAGTACTTC. Translated, it gives CASSLVSAVTQYF. Based on the CDR3 plus reference TRBV28 and TRBJ2-5, the full variable domain is DVKVTQSSRYLVKRTGEKVFLECVQDMDHENMFWYRQDPGLGLRLIYFSYDVKMKEKGDIPEGYSVSREKKERFSLILESASTNQTSMYLCASSLVSAVTQYFGPGTRLLVL.

The chain uses TRBV2 and TRBJ1-5; D remains unclear. V lost 5 bases to trimming and J lost 3 bases, with 11 bases between them. This CDR3 has 14 amino acids. Germline CDR1 is SNHLY and CDR2 is FYNNEI. The chain's CDR3 is CASSSGFDNQPQHF. CDR3 sequence (DNA): TGTGCCAGCAGTTCAGGTTTTGACAATCAGCCCCAGCATTTT.

The rearrangement links TRBV20-1 to TRBJ1-5; no firm D call. Trimming left V 4 bases short and J 4 bases short, with 11 bases between. The germline gives CDR1 DFQATT, CDR2 SNEGSKA (reference sequence). The CDR3 sequence is 13 residues long. The DNA for the CDR3 is TGCAGTGCTACTGAGAACAAAAATCAGCCCCAGCATTTT. Translating gives CSATENKNQPQHF.

The chain couples TRBV6-1 to TRBJ2-5; 10 bases are a match to TRBD2. The CDR3 contains 17 residues. CDR1 MNHNS and CDR2 SASEGT come from the germline V gene. The V and J ends lost 4 bases and 3 bases, in that order; junction bases with no gene match: 11. CDR3 amino acids: CASSVSSSGGAEETQYF. The CDR3 nucleotides read TGTGCCAGCAGTGTGTCCTCTAGCGGGGGCGCGGAAGAGACCCAGTACTTC.

The sample holds a few counts of this clone. V and J are TRBV7-9 and TRBJ1-6, with D unclear. Trimming cost V 5 bases and J 7 bases, with 12 bases left between them. The CDR3 has 14 amino acids. Germline lookup yields CDR1 SEHNR and CDR2 FQNEAQ (reference sequence). CDR3 nucleotide sequence: TGTGCCAGCAGCATACTACAAAGAAATTCACCCCTCCACTTT. This sequence encodes CASSILQRNSPLHF. The full variable domain, its missing parts supplied by reference TRBV7-9 and TRBJ1-6, is DTGVSQNPRHKITKRGQNVTFRCDPISEHNRLYWYRQTLGQGPEFLTYFQNEAQLEKSRLLSDRFSAERPKGSFSTLEIQRTEQGDSAMYLCASSILQRNSPLHFGNGTRLTVT.

The rearrangement joins TRBV30 to TRBJ1-1; D perhaps matches TRBD1 (5 bases). V was clipped by 2 bases and J by 0 bases, with 13 bases between them. There are 15 residues in the CDR3. Germline V CDR1 and CDR2: GTSNPN, SVGIG (reference sequence). DNA of the CDR3: TGTGCCTGGAGTTCCGGGACGGAAGTGAACACTGAAGCTTTCTTT. Translating gives CAWSSGTEVNTEAFF.

This rearrangement joins TRBV14 to TRBJ2-1; 10 positions agree with TRBD2. Germline V CDR1 and CDR2: SGHDN, FVKESK. Trimming at V came to 4 bases and at J to 9 bases, leaving 9 bases not matched to a gene. This CDR3 has 15 amino acids. The CDR3 region has the DNA TGTGCCAGCAGCCCATACCTAGCGGGAGTGGTTGAGCAGTTCTTC. Amino acid sequence: CASSPYLAGVVEQFF.

The chain couples TRBV13 to TRBJ1-1; D ambiguous. Germline values: CDR1 PRHDT, CDR2 FYEKMQ (reference sequence). This CDR3 spans 14 amino acids. With 2 bases removed from V and 11 bases from J, the gap between germline ends came to 18 bases. DNA for the CDR3: TGTGCCAGCAGCTTATTAGTCCAGCCCGGGTATGCTTTCTTT. It translates to CASSLLVQPGYAFF. Full variable domain (rest looked up from reference TRBV13 and TRBJ1-1): AAGVIQSPRHLIKEKRETATLKCYPIPRHDTVYWYQQGPGQDPQFLISFYEKMQSDKGSIPDRFSAQQFSDYHSELNMSSLELGDSALYFCASSLLVQPGYAFFGQGTRLTVV.

The gene calls are TRBV19 and TRBJ2-7; TRBD2 matches at 7 bases. Trimming at V came to 6 bases and at J to 4 bases, leaving 12 bases not matched to a gene. Germline V gene data show CDR1 as LNHDA and CDR2 as SQIVND (reference sequence). CDR3 length: 15 residues. DNA of the CDR3: TGTGCCAGTAGGCAAGCGGGCGCGGGGGTATACGAGCAGTACTTC. The encoded protein is CASRQAGAGVYEQYF.

The chain recombines TRBV5-1 with TRBJ2-1; D is perhaps TRBD1 (7 bases). The ends were cut back, 1 base at V and 8 bases at J, with 19 bases in the middle. CDR1 SGHRS and CDR2 YFSETQ come from the germline V gene. This CDR3 comprises 16 residues. Here the CDR3 reads CASSLRGLGGVDEQFF. The CDR3 DNA is TGCGCCAGCAGCTTGAGGGGGCTAGGCGGGGTCGATGAGCAGTTCTTC.

The chain recombines TRBV9 with TRBJ2-1; D may match TRBD1 or TRBD2 (5 bases each). This CDR3 comprises 16 residues. Trimming left V 3 bases short and J 2 bases short, with 15 bases between. CDR1 SGDLS and CDR2 YYNGEE come from the germline V gene. CDR3 sequence: CASSASGTDTYNEQFF. As DNA, the CDR3 is TGTGCCAGCAGCGCCTCCGGGACGGACACCTACAATGAGCAGTTCTTC.

The chain couples TRBV11-3 to TRBJ2-7; possible D gene TRBD1, 6 bases. There are 14 residues in the CDR3. Germline CDR1 and CDR2: SGHNT and YENEEA. With 1 base removed from V and 2 bases from J, the gap between germline ends came to 9 bases. The chain's CDR3 is CASSLGEGAYEQYF. The CDR3 DNA reads as TGTGCCAGCAGCTTAGGAGAGGGGGCCTACGAGCAGTACTTC.

V is TRBV6-5 and J is TRBJ2-1, with 11 bases that match TRBD2. V was clipped by 4 bases and J by 8 bases; unmatched bases: 4. Germline V CDR1 and CDR2: MNHEY, SVGAGI. The CDR3 totals 14 residues. The CDR3 spells CASSSLAGGDEQFF. The CDR3 nucleotides read TGTGCCAGCAGTTCTTTAGCGGGGGGGGATGAGCAGTTCTTC.

This clone was recorded only once. This chain joins TRBV9 and TRBJ1-2; D unresolved. The CDR3 loop spans 14 amino acids. Trimming took off 0 bases at V and 3 bases at J, with 9 bases between the two ends. CDR1 is SGDLS, CDR2 YYNGEE, per germline. This CDR3 is CASSVEEWDYGYTF. CDR3 bases: TGTGCCAGCAGCGTAGAAGAGTGGGACTATGGCTACACCTTC.

The chain carries TRBV13 and TRBJ2-5; tentative D call: TRBD2 (5 bases). Germline CDR1 is PRHDT and CDR2 is FYEKMQ (reference sequence). V lost 3 bases, J lost 5 bases, and 7 bases lay in between. The CDR3 is made up of 12 amino acids. CDR3 protein: CASSLEEETQYF. CDR3 DNA: TGTGCCAGCAGCTTGGAGGAGGAGACCCAGTACTTC.

V is TRBV11-3 and J is TRBJ2-7; 7 positions match TRBD1. Germline V lookup: CDR1 SGHNT, CDR2 YENEEA. The J segment lost 4 bases and the V segment lost 0 bases, leaving 0 bases of the junction unmatched. The CDR3 is 13 amino acids. The CDR3 sequence: CASSLDRGYEQYF. CDR3 bases: TGTGCCAGCAGCTTAGACAGGGGGTACGAGCAGTACTTC.

This clone showed up just a few times. At one boundary the junction diverges from the germline segment, which might be a read error. The chain employs TRBV6-5 and TRBJ1-5; 9 nucleotides match TRBD1. This CDR3 is built from 13 residues. Germline V lookup: CDR1 MNHEY, CDR2 SVGAGI. CDR3 in amino acids: CATSPGQGKPQHF. The DNA of the CDR3 is TGTGCCACCAGTCCGGGACAGGGTAAGCCCCAGCATTTT.

CDR3 coding DNA: TGTGCCAGCTCACCGCCGGAGGTCACTGGAAACACCATATATTTT. It is translated as CASSPPEVTGNTIYF. The chain couples TRBV18 to TRBJ1-3; no definite D call. The germline V gene has CDR1 KGHSH and CDR2 LQKENI. The CDR3 runs to 15 residues. Trimming took 3 bases from V and 2 from J, leaving 11 bases between them.